Shown below are 30 T cell receptor beta chains from a single sample sequenced in a study of early T cells in non-severe SARS-CoV-2 infection. TCRdb fed the 5' RACE reads into MiXCR, producing one record per CDR3 protein. The top ten hold approximately 5.3% of the sample, which has approximately 47,000 distinct CDR3 sequences, less than 9.5% seen once. The source material was whole blood, sampled at baseline. These receptors originate from an adult who was a healthcare worker with PCR-confirmed SARS-CoV-2 infection or an uninfected control (not recorded which).

The chain uses TRBV7-3 and TRBJ2-3; D might be TRBD1 (5 bases). CDR3 size: 15 residues. V lost 5 bases and J lost 10, with 22 bases in between. The germline gives CDR1 SGHTA, CDR2 FQGTGA. The CDR3, as DNA: TGTGCCAGCAGCCCTACTGTATATGGCCAGGGTGCGCAGTATTTT. It specifies CASSPTVYGQGAQYF.

This clonotype occurred a few times. The V gene is TRBV29-1, the J gene TRBJ2-3; 8 bases agree with TRBD2. Trimming took 6 bases from V and 1 from J; bases not matched to a gene: 0. The CDR3 loop spans 12 amino acids. Germline assignment: CDR1 SQVTM and CDR2 ANQGSEA. The CDR3 spells CSVTSGTDTQYF. DNA for the CDR3: TGCAGCGTGACTAGCGGCACAGATACGCAGTATTTT.

The table lists this clonotype with a few counts. The gene calls are TRBV29-1 and TRBJ2-3; D is undetermined. The CDR3 sequence is 12 residues long. From germline, CDR1 is SQVTM and CDR2 ANQGSEA. Between the trimmed V and J ends, which lost 0 bases and 3 bases, there was a span of 4 bases. The CDR3 DNA sequence: TGCAGCGTTGAAGAGGGGACAGATACGCAGTATTTT. It yields the protein CSVEEGTDTQYF.

The chain carries TRBV30 and TRBJ2-2; 12 bases match TRBD2. The germline CDR1 and CDR2 sequences are GTSNPN and SVGIG (reference sequence). V shed 0 bases, J shed 6 bases, and the junction held 8 bases outside the gene matches. This CDR3 is 17 amino acids long. CDR3 coding DNA: TGTGCCTGGAGTGTGGACCTAGCGGGAGGGAATGCCGGGGAGCTGTTTTTT. Amino acids: CAWSVDLAGGNAGELFF.

This clonotype was seen ten or more times. The V gene is TRBV19, the J gene TRBJ2-7, with 7 bases matching TRBD1. Germline trimming cut 1 base from V and 2 bases from J; bases unmatched to any gene: 2. Germline CDR1 LNHDA, CDR2 SQIVND (reference sequence). The CDR3 is 14 residues long. CDR3 residues: CASSIGTGAYEQYF. The DNA for the CDR3 is TGTGCCAGTAGTATAGGTACAGGGGCCTACGAGCAGTACTTC. The variable domain in full, with the rest retrieved from reference TRBV19 and TRBJ2-7, is DGGITQSPKYLFRKEGQNVTLSCEQNLNHDAMYWYRQDPGQGLRLIYYSQIVNDFQKGDIAEGYSVSREKKESFPLTVTSAQKNPTAFYLCASSIGTGAYEQYFGPGTRLTVT.

The chain is built from TRBV11-3 and TRBJ1-1, with 8 nucleotides matching TRBD1. V lost 11 bases, J lost 1 base, and 6 bases stayed unmatched. This CDR3 region has 13 residues. Looked up from germline, CDR1 is SGHNT and CDR2 is YENEEA. The CDR3 loop reads CAGGTGPNTEAFF. CDR3 coding DNA: TGTGCCGGGGGGACAGGACCGAACACTGAAGCTTTCTTT.

This chain joins TRBV15 and TRBJ1-2; no reliable D call. V was shortened by 0 bases and J by 0 bases, with 11 bases between the two germline ends. Looked up from germline, CDR1 is LNHNV and CDR2 is YYDKDF (reference sequence). CDR3 length: 16 residues. The CDR3 loop is CATSRDHIQSNYGYTF. CDR3 coding DNA: TGTGCCACCAGCAGAGATCACATCCAGTCTAACTATGGCTACACCTTC.

The chain carries TRBV15 and TRBJ2-3; 8 nucleotides match TRBD1. V was pared by 0 bases and J by 2 bases, with 7 bases of the junction left unmatched. This CDR3 comprises 17 residues. Per the germline V gene, CDR1 is LNHNV and CDR2 is YYDKDF (reference sequence). The chain's CDR3 is CATSRELRTGFTDTQYF. In DNA, the CDR3 is TGTGCCACCAGCAGAGAGCTAAGGACAGGGTTCACAGATACGCAGTATTTT.

This rearrangement joins TRBV10-3 to TRBJ1-6; D is uncertain. The V end was cut by 8 bases, the J end by 9 bases, with 14 bases between. CDR3 length: 13 amino acids. The germline V gene has CDR1 ENHRY and CDR2 SYGVKD. CDR3 sequence reads: CAIGVDGGSPLHF. The CDR3 coding sequence is TGTGCCATCGGAGTAGACGGTGGTTCACCCCTCCACTTT.

The chain joins TRBV12-3 or TRBV12-4 to TRBJ2-5; D possibly corresponds to TRBD1 (5 bases). V lost 5 bases and J lost 2, with 9 bases in between. CDR3 length: 13 amino acids. The CDR3 bases are TGTGCCAGCAGTCAGGGTAATCAAGAGACCCAGTACTTC. Encoded protein: CASSQGNQETQYF.

This clonotype showed up just a few times. The V gene is TRBV7-6, the J gene TRBJ2-5; D gene unclear. The CDR3 consists of 15 residues. CDR1 and CDR2 (germline): SGHVS, FNYEAQ. V was shortened by 1 base and J by 2 bases, with 11 bases between the two germline ends. The CDR3 nucleotides read TGTGCCAGCAGCTTAGGTAACGGGCTACAAGAGACCCAGTACTTC. Amino acid sequence: CASSLGNGLQETQYF.

The chain couples TRBV28 to TRBJ2-3; either TRBD1 or TRBD2 may fit D (8 bases each). Germline V gives CDR1 MDHEN, CDR2 SYDVKM. Trimming removed 8 bases at V and 1 base at J, with 13 bases between. The CDR3 length is 14 residues. The chain's CDR3 is CASAGGQGTDTQYF. The CDR3 bases are TGTGCCAGCGCGGGGGGACAGGGCACAGATACGCAGTATTTT.

In this sample, this clonotype turned up many times. The chain is built from TRBV7-8 and TRBJ2-1, with D perhaps TRBD1 or TRBD2 (6 bases each). In germline, CDR1 is SGHVS, CDR2 FQNEAQ. Trimming left V 4 bases short and J 9 bases short, with 22 bases between. The CDR3 is made up of 16 amino acids. CDR3 bases: TGTGCCAGCAGCTGGGGGCGGGGAGGATCCCAGGGTGAGCAGTTCTTC. As protein: CASSWGRGGSQGEQFF.

This clonotype came up a few times. This chain links TRBV20-1 with TRBJ2-7; D call uncertain. This CDR3 comprises 12 residues. V was cut by 2 bases and J by 2 bases, with 7 bases left in between. The germline V gene has CDR1 DFQATT and CDR2 SNEGSKA (reference sequence). The DNA for the CDR3 is TGCAGTGCTAGAATAGCAGCCTACGAGCAGTACTTC. It is translated as CSARIAAYEQYF.

The CDR3 region is CASSWGGEATQPYYEQYF. CDR3 DNA sequence: TGTGCCAGCAGTTGGGGCGGAGAGGCGACCCAACCTTACTACGAGCAGTACTTC. The chain employs TRBV6-2 or TRBV6-3 and TRBJ2-7, with a tentative D call TRBD1 (5 bases). Trimming took off 4 bases at V and 3 bases at J, with 25 bases between the two ends. This CDR3 region has 18 residues. Looked up from germline, CDR1 is MNHEY and CDR2 is SVGEGT.

The rearrangement joins TRBV6-1 to TRBJ2-6; D remains ambiguous. V lost 7 bases to trimming and J lost 1 base, with 8 bases between them. CDR3 length equals 14 residues. Per germline, CDR1 MNHNS and CDR2 SASEGT. CDR3 nucleotides: TGTGCCAGCACCGCGATATCTGGGGCCAACGTCCTGACTTTC. Translating it yields CASTAISGANVLTF.

This clonotype has at least ten counts. The chain joins TRBV25-1 to TRBJ2-1, with 10 bases identical to TRBD2. Germline-derived CDR1 and CDR2 are MGHDK and SYGVNS. With 6 bases clipped from V and 7 bases from J, the junction kept 6 bases outside the gene matches. The length of the CDR3 is 14 residues. CDR3 residues: CASRRTSGGNEQFF. The CDR3 DNA reads TGTGCCAGCAGGCGGACTAGCGGAGGGAATGAGCAGTTCTTC. Complete variable domain (other parts from reference TRBV25-1 and TRBJ2-1): EADIYQTPRYLVIGTGKKITLECSQTMGHDKMYWYQQDPGMELHLIHYSYGVNSTEKGDLSSESTVSRIRTEHFPLTLESARPSHTSQYLCASRRTSGGNEQFFGPGTRLTVL.

This clonotype was observed at least ten times. This chain connects TRBV19 to TRBJ1-4; D is undetermined. Trimming stripped 7 bases from V and 0 bases from J, with 12 bases between. CDR1 is LNHDA and CDR2 is SQIVND in the germline V gene (reference sequence). CDR3 size: 15 residues. CDR3 coding DNA: TGTGCCAGTAACGCAGGCCGTGCAACTAATGAAAAACTGTTTTTT. Translating it yields CASNAGRATNEKLFF. Full variable domain (missing parts from reference TRBV19 and TRBJ1-4): DGGITQSPKYLFRKEGQNVTLSCEQNLNHDAMYWYRQDPGQGLRLIYYSQIVNDFQKGDIAEGYSVSREKKESFPLTVTSAQKNPTAFYLCASNAGRATNEKLFFGSGTQLSVL.

The table lists this clonotype with many counts. The genes are TRBV7-2 and TRBJ2-1; no definite D call. CDR1 is SGHTA, CDR2 FQGNSA, per germline. The CDR3 runs to 15 residues. The ends were cut back, 3 bases at V and 0 bases at J, with 9 bases in the middle. The CDR3: CASSFQWGSYNEQFF. The CDR3, as DNA: TGTGCCAGCAGCTTTCAGTGGGGCTCCTACAATGAGCAGTTCTTC.

This clonotype was seen once. The chain combines TRBV18 with TRBJ2-5, with D unclear. There are 12 residues in the CDR3. Trimming stripped 5 bases from V and 5 bases from J, with 9 bases between. Germline CDR1 and CDR2: KGHSH and LQKENI. The CDR3 loop is CASSAREETQYF. The CDR3 bases are TGTGCCAGCTCAGCCCGTGAGGAGACCCAGTACTTC. Complete variable domain (other parts from reference TRBV18 and TRBJ2-5): NAGVMQNPRHLVRRRGQEARLRCSPMKGHSHVYWYRQLPEEGLKFMVYLQKENIIDESGMPKERFSAEFPKEGPSILRIQQVVRGDSAAYFCASSAREETQYFGPGTRLLVL.

The chain joins TRBV3-1 to TRBJ2-1, with D possibly being TRBD1 or TRBD2 (5 bases each). The ends were cut back, 5 bases at V and 0 bases at J, with 11 bases in the middle. Germline values: CDR1 LGHDT, CDR2 YNNKEL (reference sequence). This CDR3 contains 15 residues. In nucleotides, the CDR3 is TGTGCCAGCAGCTCCTGGGGGAGCTCCTACAATGAGCAGTTCTTC. As protein: CASSSWGSSYNEQFF.

With respect to this clonotype: The conserved closing phenylalanine or tryptophan is absent in this CDR3, likely reflecting a read error. It is unclear where the CDR3 begins or ends on the DNA, so no DNA is shown, and the CDR3 is as TCRdb lists it. The chain recombines TRBV7-6 with TRBJ2-5; the D segment call TRBD2 is taken from the table without a DNA check. A total of 14 residues make up the CDR3, ends included. Germline CDR1 SGHVS, CDR2 FNYEAQ. CDR3 sequence: CASSPLAGGHTVVI.

This clonotype was counted a few times. The chain carries TRBV18 and TRBJ1-1; D is ambiguous. The V and J ends lost 5 bases and 1 base respectively, with 8 bases between them. This CDR3 comprises 13 residues. Germline CDR1 is KGHSH and CDR2 is LQKENI. CDR3 sequence (DNA): TGTGCCAGCTCAGGTAATACGAACACTGAAGCTTTCTTT. Protein product: CASSGNTNTEAFF.

In its sample, this clonotype was seen a few times. This sequence joins TRBV6-2 or TRBV6-3 and TRBJ2-7; no definite D call. The germline V and J ends were trimmed by 4 bases and 3 bases, with 13 bases remaining between them. The germline gives CDR1 MNHEY, CDR2 SVGEGT. This CDR3 is 14 amino acids long. As DNA, the CDR3 is TGTGCCAGCAGTTTCCGGCTAGTGGGCTACGAGCAGTACTTC. Amino acid sequence: CASSFRLVGYEQYF.

This clonotype was recorded at least ten times. The V and J genes are TRBV4-1 and TRBJ1-2; D unresolved. Germline loops: CDR1 MGHRA, CDR2 YSYEKL. CDR3 length: 15 residues. V gave up 4 bases and J gave up 2 bases, with 14 bases separating them. This chain's CDR3 is CASSLRPDGNYGYTF. The CDR3 DNA is TGCGCCAGCAGCCTAAGACCCGACGGAAACTATGGCTACACCTTC.

At least ten counts were recorded for this clonotype. V usage is TRBV29-1 and J usage is TRBJ2-3; the D is unclear. Germline V gene lookup returns CDR1 SQVTM and CDR2 ANQGSEA. V lost 1 base to trimming and J lost 0 bases, with 8 bases between them. CDR3 size: 14 residues. The CDR3 protein is CSVEGSTSTDTQYF. CDR3 in DNA: TGCAGCGTTGAAGGCAGTACGAGCACAGATACGCAGTATTTT.

This clonotype was detected a few times. The V call is TRBV7-2, the J call TRBJ2-1; the match to TRBD2 covers 10 bases. The CDR3 spans 17 residues. V lost 5 bases and J lost 3; bases outside the gene matches: 10. Germline V gene data show CDR1 as SGHTA and CDR2 as FQGNSA. The CDR3 spells CASSLNLAGGFYNEQFF. The CDR3 DNA reads as TGTGCCAGCAGCCTGAACTTAGCGGGGGGCTTCTACAATGAGCAGTTCTTC.

The V call is TRBV29-1, the J call TRBJ2-1; D is perhaps TRBD1 (5 bases). Germline CDR1 and CDR2: SQVTM and ANQGSEA. This CDR3 spans 13 amino acids. V was pared by 5 bases and J by 6 bases, with 14 bases between. CDR3 region: CSVTRDGANEQFF. DNA for the CDR3: TGCAGCGTTACCAGGGATGGGGCCAATGAGCAGTTCTTC.

The rearrangement joins TRBV7-6 to TRBJ1-4, with TRBD1 as a possible D gene (6 bases). This CDR3 comprises 14 residues. Trimming left V 6 bases short and J 6 bases short, with 14 bases between. CDR1 SGHVS and CDR2 FNYEAQ come from the germline V gene. The CDR3 sequence: CASSTRPGDEKLFF. The CDR3 DNA reads as TGTGCCAGCAGTACCCGGCCAGGGGATGAAAAACTGTTTTTT.

The J gene is TRBJ2-5, the V gene TRBV20-1, with a possible D match to TRBD2 (6 bases). CDR1 DFQATT and CDR2 SNEGSKA come from the germline V gene (reference sequence). The CDR3 sequence is 13 residues long. Trimming stripped 5 bases from V and 4 bases from J, with 14 bases between. The CDR3 loop reads CSAPLGGVETQYF. In DNA, the CDR3 is TGCAGTGCTCCCCTCGGCGGGGTAGAGACCCAGTACTTC.